These 19 T cell receptor beta chains originate from one sample sequenced in a study of T cells in Graves' hyperthyroidism and ophthalmopathy (dated by TCRdb to about 2019). Library preparation used multiplex PCR. The reads were generated on an Illumina HiSeq 2000. TCR beta CDR3 regions were amplified from RNA transcripts. A first-round RT-PCR of the TCR CDR3 used the HTBI primer set with the Qiagen OneStep RT-PCR kit. TCRdb reprocessed the public reads (quality trimming at Q25 with fastp, clone calling with MiXCR) and kept in-frame beta chains. Records with the same CDR3 protein are collapsed into one entry carrying the most frequent genes and DNA. In this sample the table shows 600,000 to 650,000 distinct CDR3 sequences, less than 25% of which occur a single time. The top ten hold 34% of the sample. Sequenced input: blood. These TCRs come from a man between 25 and 39 years old with Graves' ophthalmopathy.

This clonotype was seen many times. The chain links TRBV20-1 to TRBJ2-3; TRBD2 agrees at 11 bases. Germline CDR1 and CDR2: DFQATT and SNEGSKA (reference sequence). Trimming took 5 bases from V and 3 from J; bases not matched to a gene: 7. CDR3 length: 15 residues. CDR3 sequence: CSAEISGRVTDTQYF. The DNA of the CDR3 is TGCAGTGCTGAAATTAGCGGGAGGGTGACAGATACGCAGTATTTT.

At least ten counts were recorded for this clonotype. The chain links TRBV28 to TRBJ2-7; 11 bases agree with TRBD2. Unmatched junction bases numbered 11, after V lost 6 bases and J lost 7 bases. The CDR3 sequence is 15 residues long. The V gene's germline CDR1 is MDHEN and CDR2 SYDVKM. Here the CDR3 DNA reads TGTGCCAGCAGCTTGTTTTCCGGGACTAGCGGAGAGCAGTACTTC. Translating it yields CASSLFSGTSGEQYF.

This clonotype was seen repeatedly, ten times or more. The genes are TRBV30 and TRBJ2-3; TRBD1 aligns across 8 bases. CDR3 size: 15 residues. The ends lost 5 bases at V and 0 bases at J; junction bases unmatched: 7. Germline V gene data show CDR1 as GTSNPN and CDR2 as SVGIG (reference sequence). For the CDR3, the DNA is TGTGCCTGGGCCCCCGGGACAGGCAGCACAGATACGCAGTATTTT. The encoded protein is CAWAPGTGSTDTQYF.

The table lists this clonotype with a few counts. The rearrangement links TRBV2 to TRBJ2-7; maybe TRBD2 (5 bases). The CDR3 consists of 16 residues. CDR1 and CDR2 from the germline V gene are SNHLY and FYNNEI. V shed 2 bases and J shed 0 bases, with 14 bases lying between them. CDR3 amino acids: CASSESRGTLSYEQYF. CDR3 in DNA: TGTGCCAGCAGTGAATCTCGGGGAACCCTCTCCTACGAGCAGTACTTC.

The chain combines TRBV5-1 with TRBJ2-7; maybe TRBD2 (6 bases). CDR3 length: 16 amino acids. The germline V and J ends were trimmed by 1 base and 5 bases, with 19 bases remaining between them. CDR1 SGHRS and CDR2 YFSETQ come from the germline V gene. The CDR3 region has the DNA TGCGCCAGCAGCTTGCTTTCGGCGGGGAGTCTCGACGAGCAGTACTTC. Translating gives CASSLLSAGSLDEQYF.

The sample holds many counts of this clonotype. The chain joins TRBV11-2 to TRBJ2-1, with no clear D. Trimming left V 0 bases short and J 5 bases short, with 8 bases between. The CDR3 extends over 14 amino acids. The germline V gene encodes CDR1 SGHAT and CDR2 FQNNGV. Written as DNA, the CDR3 is TGTGCCAGCAGCTTAGATTGGTCCCACAATGAGCAGTTCTTC. Its translation: CASSLDWSHNEQFF. Drawing the rest from reference TRBV11-2 and TRBJ2-1, the complete variable domain is EAGVAQSPRYKIIEKRQSVAFWCNPISGHATLYWYQQILGQGPKLLIQFQNNGVVDDSQLPKDRFSAERLKGVDSTLKIQPAKLEDSAVYLCASSLDWSHNEQFFGPGTRLTVL.

In this sample, this clonotype turned up many times. V is TRBV27 and J is TRBJ2-4; D might be TRBD1 (5 bases). CDR3 size: 14 residues. V dropped 1 base and J dropped 4 bases, with 8 bases sitting between them. Germline V CDR1 and CDR2: MNHEY, SMNVEV (reference sequence). The CDR3 nucleotides read TGTGCCAGCAGTTTATATGACAGTAAAAACATTCAGTACTTC. As protein: CASSLYDSKNIQYF.

The J gene is TRBJ1-2, the V gene TRBV14, with a weak D call TRBD1 (5 bases). Trimming took off 5 bases at V and 10 bases at J, with 17 bases between the two ends. CDR3 size: 13 residues. In germline, CDR1 is SGHDN, CDR2 FVKESK. The CDR3 loop reads CASSKLQGDDYTF. The CDR3 DNA sequence: TGTGCCAGCAGCAAACTGCAGGGTGATGACTACACCTTC.

The chain is built from TRBV2 and TRBJ2-5; D remains unclear. V was cut by 1 base and J by 5 bases, with 8 bases left in between. The germline V gene encodes CDR1 SNHLY and CDR2 FYNNEI. The CDR3 is 13 amino acids. This chain's CDR3 is CASSEEFSETQYF. The CDR3 region has the DNA TGTGCCAGCAGTGAAGAGTTTAGTGAGACCCAGTACTTC.

The J gene is TRBJ2-5, the V gene TRBV10-3; D is possibly TRBD1 (8 bases). CDR3 length equals 15 residues. The germline CDR1 and CDR2 sequences are ENHRY and SYGVKD. The V end lost 6 bases, the J end lost 2 bases, and 16 bases lay between the germline ends. In DNA, the CDR3 is TGTGCCATCAGGGGGGGGACAGGAAGACAAGAGACCCAGTACTTC. Translation gives CAIRGGTGRQETQYF.

This chain uses TRBV20-1 with TRBJ2-5; D might be TRBD1 (7 bases). The CDR3 spans 20 residues. Between the trimmed V and J ends, which lost 5 bases and 0 bases, there was a span of 31 bases. Germline V gives CDR1 DFQATT, CDR2 SNEGSKA (reference sequence). The CDR3 bases are TGCAGTGCTTGTACCCACCGGATGGACAGGACTAACGTGTACCAAGAGACCCAGTACTTC. Translated: CSACTHRMDRTNVYQETQYF.

This clonotype was seen ten or more times. The chain recombines TRBV28 with TRBJ1-2; 8 positions match TRBD1. The V segment lost 5 bases and the J segment 4 bases; nucleotides outside the gene matches: 6. The CDR3 totals 14 residues. Germline-derived CDR1 and CDR2 are MDHEN and SYDVKM. As DNA, the CDR3 is TGTGCCAGCAGTCTCCGACAGGGGACCTATGGCTACACCTTC. Its protein is CASSLRQGTYGYTF.

The CDR3 DNA is TGTGCCAGCAGGAGAGGAGGTTCTGGAAACACCATATATTTT. As protein: CASRRGGSGNTIYF. The gene calls are TRBV12-3 or TRBV12-4 and TRBJ1-3; D not certain. The CDR3 is 14 amino acids. V dropped 6 bases and J dropped 1 base, with 10 bases sitting between them.

This clonotype was detected a few times. V usage is TRBV9 and J usage is TRBJ1-1; tentative D call: TRBD1 (6 bases). Germline V gives CDR1 SGDLS, CDR2 YYNGEE. V was pared by 0 bases and J by 2 bases, with 14 bases between. This CDR3 is 16 amino acids long. The CDR3 reads CASSVGGRGGNTEAFF. CDR3 nucleotide sequence: TGTGCCAGCAGCGTAGGGGGTAGGGGGGGTAACACTGAAGCTTTCTTT.

V is TRBV6-1 and J is TRBJ2-7; 8 bases are shared with TRBD1. The germline V gene encodes CDR1 MNHNS and CDR2 SASEGT. CDR3 length: 12 residues. V was pared by 5 bases and J by 7 bases, with 4 bases of the junction left unmatched. CDR3 sequence: CASSRTGWEQYF. The CDR3 nucleotides are TGTGCCAGCAGTCGGACAGGGTGGGAGCAGTACTTC.

The genes are TRBV5-5 and TRBJ2-2, with TRBD1 matching over 7 bases. Per germline, CDR1 SGHKS and CDR2 YYEKEE (reference sequence). The CDR3 is 15 residues long. Trimming cost V 4 bases and J 6 bases; bases outside gene matches: 9. The CDR3 sequence is CASSPPWQGAGELFF. The DNA for the CDR3 is TGTGCCAGCAGCCCCCCTTGGCAGGGGGCCGGGGAGCTGTTTTTT.

This clonotype was found many times. The V and J genes are TRBV5-1 and TRBJ2-7; a possible D gene is TRBD1 (6 bases). The CDR3 sequence is 15 residues long. The V end lost 2 bases, the J end lost 0 bases, and 12 bases lay between the germline ends. The germline gives CDR1 SGHRS, CDR2 YFSETQ. The CDR3 spells CASSLSTGSSYEQYF. CDR3 DNA: TGCGCCAGCAGCTTATCAACAGGGAGCTCCTACGAGCAGTACTTC.

The rearrangement joins TRBV7-9 to TRBJ2-5, with 10 bases that match TRBD2. V shed 1 base, J shed 0 bases, and the junction held 2 bases outside the gene matches. The CDR3 sequence is 16 residues long. Germline assignment: CDR1 SEHNR and CDR2 FQNEAQ (reference sequence). CDR3: CASSLELAGDQETQYF. Written as DNA, the CDR3 is TGTGCCAGCAGCTTAGAGCTAGCGGGAGACCAAGAGACCCAGTACTTC. The full variable domain, its missing parts supplied by reference TRBV7-9 and TRBJ2-5, is DTGVSQNPRHKITKRGQNVTFRCDPISEHNRLYWYRQTLGQGPEFLTYFQNEAQLEKSRLLSDRFSAERPKGSFSTLEIQRTEQGDSAMYLCASSLELAGDQETQYFGPGTRLLVL.

This clonotype was seen only a few times. This chain connects TRBV24-1 to TRBJ2-7, with TRBD1 matching over 8 bases. The germline V gene has CDR1 KGHDR and CDR2 SFDVKD. The V and J ends lost 4 bases and 0 bases, in that order; junction bases with no gene match: 4. This CDR3 spans 15 amino acids. The CDR3 nucleotides read TGTGCCACCAGTGACTCCGACAGGGGCTCCTACGAGCAGTACTTC. Protein: CATSDSDRGSYEQYF.